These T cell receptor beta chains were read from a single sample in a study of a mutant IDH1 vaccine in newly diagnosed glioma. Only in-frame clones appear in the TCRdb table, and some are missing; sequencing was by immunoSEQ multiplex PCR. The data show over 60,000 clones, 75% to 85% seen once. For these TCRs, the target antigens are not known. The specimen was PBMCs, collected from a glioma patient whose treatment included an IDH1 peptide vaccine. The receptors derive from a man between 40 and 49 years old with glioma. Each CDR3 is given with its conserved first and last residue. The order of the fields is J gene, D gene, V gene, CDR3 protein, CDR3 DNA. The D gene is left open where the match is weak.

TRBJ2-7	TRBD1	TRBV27	CASSTTGDVLYEQYF	TGTGCCAGCAGTACGACAGGGGACGTGCTCTACGAGCAGTACTTC
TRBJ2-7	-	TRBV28	CASSFSGTTSYEQYF	TGTGCCAGCAGTTTTTCAGGGACCACCTCCTACGAGCAGTACTTC
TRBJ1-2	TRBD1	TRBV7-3	CASSLTGTGTYGYTF	TGTGCCAGCAGCTTAACCGGGACAGGGACCTATGGCTACACCTTC
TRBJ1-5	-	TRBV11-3	CAIGEGNQPQHF	TGTGCCATCGGGGAGGGGAATCAGCCCCAGCATTTT
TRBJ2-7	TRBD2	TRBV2	CASSEAGLAGSYEQYF	TGTGCCAGCAGTGAAGCGGGGTTAGCGGGCAGCTACGAGCAGTACTTC
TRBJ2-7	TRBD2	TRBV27	CASSFLSGSSYEQYF	TGTGCCAGCAGTTTCCTTAGCGGGAGTAGCTACGAGCAGTACTTC
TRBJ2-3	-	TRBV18	CASSPLTRLQVGTDTQYF	TGTGCCAGCTCTCCTCTTACCCGACTGCAGGTTGGCACAGATACGCAGTATTTT
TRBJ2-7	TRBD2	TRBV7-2	CASSFGLAGASYEQYF	TGTGCCAGCAGCTTTGGCCTAGCGGGGGCCTCCTACGAGCAGTACTTC
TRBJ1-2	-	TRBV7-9	CASSSPGGGPGYTF	TGTGCCAGCAGCTCCCCGGGGGGGGGACCTGGCTACACCTTC
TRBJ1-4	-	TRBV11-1	CASSPRDKNEKLFF	TGTGCCAGCAGCCCCCGGGACAAGAATGAAAAACTGTTTTTT
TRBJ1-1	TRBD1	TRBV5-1	CASSGTALNTEAFF	TGCGCCAGCAGCGGGACAGCTCTGAACACTGAAGCTTTCTTT